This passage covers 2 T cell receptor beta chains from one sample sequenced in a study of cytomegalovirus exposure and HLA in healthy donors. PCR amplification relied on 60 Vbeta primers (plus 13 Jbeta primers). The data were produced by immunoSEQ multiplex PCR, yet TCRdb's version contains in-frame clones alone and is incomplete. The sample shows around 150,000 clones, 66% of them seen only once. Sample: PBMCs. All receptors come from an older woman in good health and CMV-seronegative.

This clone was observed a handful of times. CDR3 loop: CASSLGGTGTGNTIYF. The CDR3 DNA reads TGCGCCAGCAGCTTGGGGGGGACAGGGACTGGAAACACCATATATTTT. The chain links TRBV5-1 to TRBJ1-3; the match to TRBD1 covers 9 bases. This CDR3 has 16 amino acids. With V trimmed by 0 bases and J by 2 bases, 3 bases remained unmatched. Germline V gene sequence: CDR1 SGHRS, CDR2 YFSETQ.

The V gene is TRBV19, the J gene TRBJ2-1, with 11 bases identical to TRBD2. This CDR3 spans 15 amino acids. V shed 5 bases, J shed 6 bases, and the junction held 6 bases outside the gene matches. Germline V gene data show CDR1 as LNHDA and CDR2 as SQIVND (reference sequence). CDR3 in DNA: TGTGCCAGTAGTCTTAGCGGGGGGGCCGTCAATGAGCAGTTCTTC. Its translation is CASSLSGGAVNEQFF. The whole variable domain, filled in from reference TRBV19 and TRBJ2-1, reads DGGITQSPKYLFRKEGQNVTLSCEQNLNHDAMYWYRQDPGQGLRLIYYSQIVNDFQKGDIAEGYSVSREKKESFPLTVTSAQKNPTAFYLCASSLSGGAVNEQFFGPGTRLTVL.